What follows are 16 T cell receptor beta chains derived from one specimen sequenced in a study of T cells in Graves' hyperthyroidism and ophthalmopathy. Amplification yielded TCR beta CDR3 regions, with RNA transcripts as the source. The TCR CDR3 first-round RT-PCR relied on the HTBI primer set. TCRdb redid the calling of the multiplex PCR reads with MiXCR, one entry per CDR3 protein. Here the sample spans roughly 530,000 distinct CDR3 sequences, over 15% being singletons. The sequencing input was blood. The receptors originated from a woman between 18 and 30 years old with Graves' ophthalmopathy.

This clonotype was detected many times. The chain recombines TRBV6-1 with TRBJ2-7; 10 nucleotides line up with TRBD2. J gave up 2 bases and V 5 bases, and 6 bases lay outside the gene matches. The germline gives CDR1 MNHNS, CDR2 SASEGT. The CDR3 contains 15 residues. CDR3 DNA: TGTGCCAGCAGTCCCTCACTAGCGGGGACCTACGAGCAGTACTTC. Its translation is CASSPSLAGTYEQYF.

The rearrangement uses TRBV4-1 and TRBJ2-2; D might be TRBD2 (6 bases). The CDR3 sequence is 16 residues long. V dropped 0 bases and J dropped 5 bases, with 13 bases sitting between them. The germline V gene has CDR1 MGHRA and CDR2 YSYEKL. The CDR3 sequence is CASSQEGGGKTGELFF. In DNA, the CDR3 is TGCGCCAGCAGCCAAGAGGGGGGTGGAAAAACCGGGGAGCTGTTTTTT.

The sample holds many counts of this clonotype. The chain combines TRBV28 with TRBJ1-2; tentatively, D is TRBD1 (6 bases). The CDR3 spans 18 residues. Germline CDR1 MDHEN, CDR2 SYDVKM. V was cut by 2 bases and J by 6 bases, with 25 bases left in between. This chain's CDR3 is CASSLRGGASHISDGYTF. CDR3 sequence (DNA): TGTGCCAGCAGTTTACGCGGGGGCGCAAGTCATATTAGTGATGGCTACACCTTC.

This clonotype was recorded at least ten times. The chain links TRBV28 to TRBJ1-2, with D perhaps matching TRBD1 (5 bases). The CDR3 length is 15 residues. Looked up from germline, CDR1 is MDHEN and CDR2 is SYDVKM. V shed 0 bases and J shed 1 base, with 9 bases lying between them. The CDR3 nucleotides are TGTGCCAGCAGTTTATGGGGGCGGCATAACTATGGCTACACCTTC. The encoded protein is CASSLWGRHNYGYTF.

This clonotype was counted many times. The chain combines TRBV6-7 with TRBJ1-2; D is unclear. TRBV6-7 counts as an open reading frame of uncertain function. The length of the CDR3 is 15 residues. Trimming took 2 bases from V and 0 from J, leaving 10 bases between them. The CDR3 loop is CASSYPRTSNYGYTF. In DNA, the CDR3 is TGTGCCAGCAGTTACCCCAGGACCTCTAACTATGGCTACACCTTC.

The chain combines TRBV7-2 with TRBJ2-1; 9 bases match TRBD1. CDR1 is SGHTA and CDR2 is FQGNSA in the germline V gene. V dropped 3 bases and J dropped 5; count of bases not matched to a gene: 2. There are 14 residues in the CDR3. This CDR3 is CASSFGDRDNEQFF. CDR3 nucleotides: TGTGCCAGCAGCTTTGGGGACAGGGACAATGAGCAGTTCTTC.

The genes are TRBV30 and TRBJ1-1, with 8 bases that match TRBD1. The germline V gene has CDR1 GTSNPN and CDR2 SVGIG (reference sequence). Trimming cost V 3 bases and J 4 bases; bases outside gene matches: 13. The CDR3 covers 16 residues. In DNA, the CDR3 is TGTGCCTGGAGGAAACTCCCGGGACAGGAAACCACTGAAGCTTTCTTT. This translates into CAWRKLPGQETTEAFF.

This clonotype was counted a few times. The genes are TRBV3-1 and TRBJ2-7; D unclear. Germline CDR1 and CDR2: LGHDT and YNNKEL (reference sequence). The ends were cut back, 3 bases at V and 3 bases at J, with 12 bases in the middle. This CDR3 is 14 amino acids long. The CDR3 DNA reads TGTGCCAGCAGCCATAGCCAGTTTAGCTACGAGCAGTACTTC. Amino acids: CASSHSQFSYEQYF.

This clonotype was detected ten times or more. J is TRBJ2-7 and V is TRBV9; D possibly matches TRBD1 or TRBD2 (5 bases each). The CDR3 length is 15 residues. V lost 0 bases, J lost 4 bases, and 14 bases lay in between. From germline, CDR1 is SGDLS and CDR2 YYNGEE. CDR3 in DNA: TGTGCCAGCAGCGTAGGAGTCGGGGCCGGGTACGAGCAGTACTTC. Translating it yields CASSVGVGAGYEQYF.

This clonotype appeared many times. This rearrangement joins TRBV2 to TRBJ2-7, with TRBD1 matching 7 bases. CDR3 size: 14 residues. Germline-derived CDR1 and CDR2 are SNHLY and FYNNEI. Trimming took 4 bases from V and 2 from J; bases not matched to a gene: 5. The CDR3 sequence: CASSAGRGTYEQYF. DNA of the CDR3: TGTGCCAGCAGTGCTGGCAGGGGGACCTACGAGCAGTACTTC.

A note on this clonotype: Being one base from a much bigger clone, this may be a read error. This sequence joins TRBV15 and TRBJ2-5; 7 positions match TRBD2. The DNA end is more similar to TRBJ2-1, so the J call may be wrong. This CDR3 has 21 amino acids. CDR1 is LNHNV, CDR2 YYDKDF, per germline (reference sequence). CDR3 sequence reads: CATSRDPFSTGSQRGKETQFF. The CDR3 nucleotides read TGTGCCACCAGCAGAGATCCATTCTCCACCGGGTCCCAGCGGGGAAAAGAGACCCAGTTCTTC.

A note on this clonotype: Since a much larger clone is just one base distant, this may be a read error. The gene calls are TRBV11-3 and TRBJ2-2; either TRBD1 or TRBD2 may supply D (6 bases each). The CDR3 totals 15 residues. Looked up from germline, CDR1 is SGHNT and CDR2 is YENEEA. CDR3 sequence (DNA): TGTGCCAGCAGCGAAAGGGGGGAGAACACCGGGGAGCTGTCTTTT. Residues: CASSERGENTGELSF. The full variable domain, rest sourced from reference TRBV11-3 and TRBJ2-2, is EAGVVQSPRYKIIEKKQPVAFWCNPISGHNTLYWYLQNLGQGPELLIRYENEEAVDDSQLPKDRFSAERLKGVDSTLKIQPAELGDSAVYLCASSERGENTGELSFGEGSRLTVL.

CDR3 amino acids: CASSLNPSGELFF. Here the CDR3 DNA reads TGTGCCAGCAGCTTAAATCCTTCCGGGGAGCTGTTTTTT. The V and J genes are TRBV13 and TRBJ2-2; no definite D call. Trimming stripped 2 bases from V and 6 bases from J, with 7 bases between. Germline lookup yields CDR1 PRHDT and CDR2 FYEKMQ (reference sequence). This CDR3 contains 13 residues.

The sample holds a few counts of this clonotype. The V and J genes are TRBV10-3 and TRBJ2-3; 12 bases line up with TRBD2. Germline loops: CDR1 ENHRY, CDR2 SYGVKD. The CDR3 sequence is 16 residues long. Trimming cost V 10 bases and J 0 bases; bases outside gene matches: 8. This CDR3 reads CATTKGTSGSTDTQYF. The CDR3 region has the DNA TGTGCCACGACCAAGGGGACTAGCGGGAGCACAGATACGCAGTATTTT.

About this clonotype itself: Here the CDR3 omits its conserved ending phenylalanine or tryptophan, so a read error is the likely source. The chain couples TRBV27 to TRBJ1-2, with unresolved D. V gave up 4 bases and J gave up 2 bases, with 5 bases separating them. Germline CDR1 reads MNHEY; CDR2 reads SMNVEV (reference sequence). The CDR3 sequence is 12 residues long. This CDR3 is CASSSMNYGYTV. The CDR3 nucleotides are TGTGCCAGCAGTTCTATGAACTATGGCTACACCGTC.

This clonotype came up a few times. V and J are TRBV5-4 and TRBJ2-3; the match to TRBD1 covers 9 bases. Per the germline V gene, CDR1 is SGHNT and CDR2 is YYREEE (reference sequence). With V trimmed by 5 bases and J by 1 base, 8 bases remained unmatched. The CDR3 runs to 16 residues. The chain's CDR3 is CASRRDRGRGTDTQYF. In nucleotides, the CDR3 is TGTGCCAGCAGACGCGACAGGGGGAGAGGCACAGATACGCAGTATTTT. The full variable domain, its missing parts supplied by reference TRBV5-4 and TRBJ2-3, is ETGVTQSPTHLIKTRGQQVTLRCSSQSGHNTVSWYQQALGQGPQFIFQYYREEENGRGNFPPRFSGLQFPNYSSELNVNALELDDSALYLCASRRDRGRGTDTQYFGPGTRLTVL.